This paragraph reports one T cell receptor beta chain. What it binds is not known. Time point noted: cycle 4 day 1 (C4D1), after six to seven weeks of nivolumab. All patients experienced relapse after autologous stem cell transplantation, and brentuximab vedotin exposure was variable. Thawed PBMCs yielded CD4+ T cells through magnetic negative selection. The V end lost 0 bases, the J end lost 6 bases, and 15 bases lay between the germline ends. In germline, CDR1 is SGHDT, CDR2 YYEEEE. The CDR3 has 15 amino acids. The sample is drawn from a study of PD-1 blockade in classical Hodgkin lymphoma. Whole-study results and caveats: Compared with baseline, CD4+ but not CD8+ TCR diversity had risen significantly by C4D1. Those starting nivolumab under 1 year post-ASCT were excluded. Patients newly diagnosed and complete responders had comparable baseline diversity. When set against healthy donors, newly diagnosed patients were reported to show lower baseline TCR diversity.

Repertoires were generated with immunoSEQ multiplex PCR, while TCRdb's copy carries only in-frame clones and drops some. The sample holds almost 20,000 clones, roughly 85% seen once. This clonotype originated in a human donor with classical Hodgkin lymphoma. The sample consisted of CD4+ T cells from blood, taken before the fourth cycle of nivolumab. This chain uses TRBV5-6 with TRBJ1-1; weak D call: TRBD1 (6 bases). CDR3 sequence: CASSLVGRGVAEAFF. As DNA, the CDR3 is TGTGCCAGCAGCTTGGTTGGCAGGGGAGTCGCTGAAGCTTTCTTT.